The 7 T cell receptor beta chains reported below all come from one sample, sequenced in a study of beta chain features in type 1 diabetes. The study reverse transcribed the entire isolated RNA, so it sequenced expressed TCRB transcripts. The protocol was immunoSEQ multiplex PCR, while the TCRdb copy is restricted to in-frame clones and leaves out a portion. The sample contains 150,000 to 180,000 clones, roughly 8% of which appear only once. Sequencing was performed on central memory CD4+ T cells from blood. These receptors all come from a man aged 18 to 29 in good health.

J is TRBJ2-1 and V is TRBV15, with TRBD1 identical over 8 bases. This CDR3 has 16 residues. Trimming took 3 bases from V and 5 from J; bases not matched to a gene: 9. Germline CDR1 and CDR2: LNHNV and YYDKDF (reference sequence). The chain's CDR3 is CATSRAGGLKDNEQFF. The CDR3 DNA reads as TGTGCCACCAGCAGGGCAGGGGGCTTGAAAGACAATGAGCAGTTCTTC.

This clone has more than one count but fewer than ten. The chain has TRBV6-5 and TRBJ1-2; 7 bases map to TRBD1. Germline CDR1 reads MNHEY; CDR2 reads SVGAGI. V gave up 4 bases and J gave up 3 bases; unmatched junction bases: 8. The CDR3 covers 15 residues. The CDR3 bases are TGTGCCAGCAGTTTAAAATGGGACAGCTACTATGGCTACACCTTC. Translated, it gives CASSLKWDSYYGYTF.

This clone was seen many times. The V call is TRBV4-3, the J call TRBJ1-2; a weak D match, TRBD1 (6 bases). Trimming pared 1 base from V and 7 bases from J, leaving 13 bases between. The CDR3 sequence is 14 residues long. CDR1 is LGHNA and CDR2 is YSLEER in the germline V gene. The CDR3 DNA sequence: TGCGCCAGCAGCCAAGGGACAGAAGCCGCTGGCTACACCTTC. Its protein product is CASSQGTEAAGYTF.

The table lists this clone with a few counts. The chain combines TRBV28 with TRBJ1-2, with D possibly matching TRBD1 (6 bases). Trimming took off 2 bases at V and 3 bases at J, with 13 bases between the two ends. The CDR3 is 15 amino acids. Germline lookup yields CDR1 MDHEN and CDR2 SYDVKM. The CDR3 sequence: CASSLGGGDYYGYTF. CDR3 bases: TGTGCCAGCAGTTTAGGCGGGGGCGACTACTATGGCTACACCTTC.

This clone was observed many times. The J gene is TRBJ1-1, the V gene TRBV7-9; D perhaps matches TRBD1 (6 bases). Germline CDR1 and CDR2: SEHNR and FQNEAQ (reference sequence). The V end was cut by 11 bases, the J end by 5 bases, with 15 bases between. CDR3 length: 12 amino acids. The CDR3 region has the DNA TGTGCCGGGGGCAGGTCAGGGACTGAAGCTTTCTTT. Translating it yields CAGGRSGTEAFF. Full variable domain (outside the CDR3, taken from reference TRBV7-9 and TRBJ1-1): DTGVSQNPRHKITKRGQNVTFRCDPISEHNRLYWYRQTLGQGPEFLTYFQNEAQLEKSRLLSDRFSAERPKGSFSTLEIQRTEQGDSAMYLCAGGRSGTEAFFGQGTRLTVV.

This clone came up many times. The gene calls are TRBV9 and TRBJ2-2; TRBD2 might be the D (6 bases). V gave up 4 bases and J gave up 1 base, with 14 bases separating them. The CDR3 extends over 16 amino acids. CDR1 is SGDLS and CDR2 is YYNGEE in the germline V gene. The CDR3 region has the DNA TGTGCCAGCAGCTCTGGGACTCCGGTGAACACCGGGGAGCTGTTTTTT. Residues: CASSSGTPVNTGELFF.

This clone showed up many times. V gene TRBV30 combines with J gene TRBJ2-1, with 9 bases lining up with TRBD2. CDR3 length equals 16 residues. The germline CDR1 and CDR2 sequences are GTSNPN and SVGIG (reference sequence). The V gene end was trimmed by 2 bases and the J gene end by 5 bases; junction bases not matched to a gene: 10. The CDR3 region is CAWSQATSGNNNEQFF. Written as DNA, the CDR3 is TGTGCCTGGAGTCAAGCGACTAGCGGAAATAACAATGAGCAGTTCTTC.